The next 9 T cell receptor beta chains were all read from a single sample in a study of cytomegalovirus exposure and HLA in healthy donors. It was with 60 Vbeta and 13 Jbeta primers that the PCR ran. This table comes from immunoSEQ multiplex PCR, and its TCRdb copy is limited to in-frame clones, with some not included. Here the sample table reports tens of thousands of clones. Sequenced: PBMCs. The source of these receptors is a human donor in good health.

The CDR3 is CASSVSGRGDYTDTQYF. The CDR3 DNA sequence: TGTGCCAGCAGCGTCAGCGGGCGGGGAGACTACACAGATACGCAGTATTTT. The rearrangement joins TRBV9 to TRBJ2-3, with D maybe TRBD2 (6 bases). V was clipped by 2 bases and J by 2 bases, with 18 bases between them. In germline, CDR1 is SGDLS, CDR2 YYNGEE. The CDR3 loop spans 17 amino acids.

The chain carries TRBV9 and TRBJ1-5; 7 bases map to TRBD1. The CDR3 has 15 residues. CDR1 and CDR2 from the germline V gene are SGDLS and YYNGEE. The ends lost 0 bases at V and 0 bases at J; junction bases unmatched: 0. This chain's CDR3 is CASSVGTGSNQPQHF. In nucleotides, the CDR3 is TGTGCCAGCAGCGTAGGGACAGGTAGCAATCAGCCCCAGCATTTT.

This rearrangement joins TRBV28 to TRBJ2-2, with D maybe TRBD1 (5 bases). CDR1 and CDR2 (germline): MDHEN, SYDVKM. The CDR3 sequence is 14 residues long. The V end was cut by 7 bases, the J end by 0 bases, with 9 bases between. Here the CDR3 reads CASNRFANTGELFF. CDR3 in DNA: TGTGCCAGCAACAGGTTTGCGAACACCGGGGAGCTGTTTTTT.

The chain links TRBV10-3 to TRBJ2-7; D is possibly TRBD1 (6 bases). The CDR3 runs 14 residues. V was clipped by 3 bases and J by 7 bases, with 16 bases between them. Germline values: CDR1 ENHRY, CDR2 SYGVKD. The CDR3 region has the DNA TGTGCCATCAGTGAACATATACAGGGAAATGAGCAGTACTTC. This codes for CAISEHIQGNEQYF.

This rearrangement joins TRBV6-5 to TRBJ1-1; D remains ambiguous. Germline V gene lookup returns CDR1 MNHEY and CDR2 SVGAGI. V dropped 6 bases and J dropped 1 base, with 15 bases sitting between them. CDR3 length: 15 amino acids. CDR3 in amino acids: CASSLLINRNTEAFF. Written as DNA, the CDR3 is TGTGCCAGCAGCCTGCTAATTAACAGGAACACTGAAGCTTTCTTT.

The chain combines TRBV2 with TRBJ2-7; TRBD2 might be the D (5 bases). Germline V gene lookup returns CDR1 SNHLY and CDR2 FYNNEI. V gave up 6 bases and J gave up 3 bases, with 9 bases separating them. The CDR3 sequence is 12 residues long. CDR3 DNA: TGTGCCAGCAGCGGGATGATCTACGAGCAGTACTTC. Translation gives CASSGMIYEQYF.

V gene TRBV30 combines with J gene TRBJ1-2; D possibly corresponds to TRBD1 (5 bases). Germline CDR1 GTSNPN, CDR2 SVGIG (reference sequence). V was pared by 2 bases and J by 1 base, with 8 bases between. The CDR3 consists of 13 residues. DNA for the CDR3: TGTGCCTGGAGTCCGGGGGTTAACTATGGCTACACCTTC. Translating it yields CAWSPGVNYGYTF. The full variable domain, with the rest looked up from reference TRBV30 and TRBJ1-2, is SQTIHQWPATLVQPVGSPLSLECTVEGTSNPNLYWYRQAAGRGLQLLFYSVGIGQISSEVPQNLSASRPQDRQFILSSKKLLLSDSGFYLCAWSPGVNYGYTFGSGTRLTVV.

The V gene is TRBV7-2, the J gene TRBJ1-1; the match to TRBD1 covers 8 bases. The CDR3 covers 14 residues. The V gene end was trimmed by 5 bases and the J gene end by 8 bases; junction bases not matched to a gene: 10. Per the germline V gene, CDR1 is SGHTA and CDR2 is FQGNSA. The CDR3 loop reads CASSVSQGAGEAFF. Written as DNA, the CDR3 is TGTGCCAGCAGCGTGTCTCAGGGGGCTGGGGAAGCTTTCTTT.

The chain is built from TRBV7-3 and TRBJ1-1, with 10 bases lining up with TRBD1. The CDR3 covers 14 residues. Germline values: CDR1 SGHTA, CDR2 FQGTGA. Unmatched junction bases numbered 4, after V lost 3 bases and J lost 6 bases. The CDR3 DNA reads as TGTGCCAGCAGCTTTAGACAGGGGGCGGCTGAAGCTTTCTTT. Translated: CASSFRQGAAEAFF. Supplemented by reference TRBV7-3 and TRBJ1-1, the full variable domain reads GAGVSQTPSNKVTEKGKYVELRCDPISGHTALYWYRQSLGQGPEFLIYFQGTGAADDSGLPNDRFFAVRPEGSVSTLKIQRTERGDSAVYLCASSFRQGAAEAFFGQGTRLTVV.